The 32 T cell receptor beta chains listed next were all sequenced from one sample in a study of blood T cell repertoires in COVID-19. Only in-frame clones appear in the TCRdb table, and some are missing; sequencing was by immunoSEQ multiplex PCR. The sample contains roughly 410,000 clones, approximately 91% of which appear only once. Material for sequencing was peripheral blood. The receptors derive from a middle-aged woman with COVID-19, enrolled during active disease.

V usage is TRBV28 and J usage is TRBJ1-5; TRBD1 might be the D (6 bases). This CDR3 has 15 amino acids. V gave up 7 bases and J gave up 2 bases, with 15 bases separating them. Germline CDR1 and CDR2: MDHEN and SYDVKM. CDR3 DNA sequence: TGTGCCAGCAACCTGGGGGGGGCGGGCAATCAGCCCCAGCATTTT. Its translation: CASNLGGAGNQPQHF.

The rearrangement uses TRBV12-3 or TRBV12-4 and TRBJ2-5, with D perhaps TRBD2 (5 bases). The CDR3 consists of 13 residues. Trimming left V 3 bases short and J 4 bases short, with 9 bases between. CDR3 sequence (DNA): TGTGCCAGCAGTTTCATGGAGGTAGAGACCCAGTACTTC. Protein sequence: CASSFMEVETQYF.

The chain has TRBV4-1 and TRBJ1-2; 7 bases align to TRBD1. With 4 bases clipped from V and 4 bases from J, the junction kept 9 bases outside the gene matches. This CDR3 has 15 residues. Looked up from germline, CDR1 is MGHRA and CDR2 is YSYEKL. CDR3 DNA: TGCGCCAGCAGCCCCTCCGGGACAGTCTCCTATGGCTACACCTTC. It is translated as CASSPSGTVSYGYTF.

The chain recombines TRBV28 with TRBJ2-1, with TRBD2 identical over 9 bases. CDR1 MDHEN and CDR2 SYDVKM come from the germline V gene. This CDR3 is 14 amino acids long. The V and J ends lost 4 bases and 7 bases, in that order; junction bases with no gene match: 5. For the CDR3, the DNA is TGTGCCAGCAGTTCACTAGCGGGTTTAAATGAGCAGTTCTTC. It encodes CASSSLAGLNEQFF.

The chain has TRBV28 and TRBJ1-1; possibly TRBD1 for D (6 bases). Germline V gene data show CDR1 as MDHEN and CDR2 as SYDVKM. The CDR3 loop spans 15 amino acids. Trimming stripped 5 bases from V and 2 bases from J, with 15 bases between. Here the CDR3 reads CASSISPGGNTEAFF. The CDR3 nucleotides read TGTGCCAGCAGTATCTCCCCGGGGGGCAACACTGAAGCTTTCTTT. Together with reference TRBV28 and TRBJ1-1, the CDR3 gives the full variable domain: DVKVTQSSRYLVKRTGEKVFLECVQDMDHENMFWYRQDPGLGLRLIYFSYDVKMKEKGDIPEGYSVSREKKERFSLILESASTNQTSMYLCASSISPGGNTEAFFGQGTRLTVV.

This chain connects TRBV5-1 to TRBJ1-3; D remains unclear. The CDR3 contains 14 residues. Trimming removed 3 bases from V and 3 bases from J, with 10 bases in between. In germline, CDR1 is SGHRS, CDR2 YFSETQ. CDR3 protein: CASSSSMRGNTIYF. The CDR3 DNA reads as TGCGCCAGCAGCTCGTCTATGCGTGGAAACACCATATATTTT.

This clone came up once. The CDR3 DNA sequence: TGTGCCAGCAGCCCCAGTCAGGGATATATCTATGGCTACACCTTC. It codes for CASSPSQGYIYGYTF. V usage is TRBV11-2 and J usage is TRBJ1-2; D possibly corresponds to TRBD1 (5 bases). The CDR3 has 15 amino acids. Germline V gene sequence: CDR1 SGHAT, CDR2 FQNNGV. Trimming cost V 5 bases and J 4 bases, with 17 bases left between them.

The chain employs TRBV29-1 and TRBJ1-1; maybe TRBD1 (6 bases). This CDR3 has 12 residues. Trimming shortened V by 2 bases and J by 4 bases, and 8 bases separated the two germline ends. From germline, CDR1 is SQVTM and CDR2 ANQGSEA. CDR3 protein: CSVERGGTEAFF. As DNA, the CDR3 is TGCAGCGTTGAACGAGGGGGCACTGAAGCTTTCTTT.

The genes are TRBV30 and TRBJ1-2; 7 bases line up with TRBD1. Germline lookup yields CDR1 GTSNPN and CDR2 SVGIG (reference sequence). V was clipped by 3 bases and J by 3 bases; unmatched bases: 10. The CDR3 totals 15 residues. CDR3 region: CAWSPRTGPHYGYTF. CDR3 in DNA: TGTGCCTGGAGCCCCCGGACAGGCCCACACTATGGCTACACCTTC. The complete variable domain, with remaining parts taken from reference TRBV30 and TRBJ1-2, reads SQTIHQWPATLVQPVGSPLSLECTVEGTSNPNLYWYRQAAGRGLQLLFYSVGIGQISSEVPQNLSASRPQDRQFILSSKKLLLSDSGFYLCAWSPRTGPHYGYTFGSGTRLTVV.

The rearrangement joins TRBV7-3 to TRBJ2-1; D is unclear. Germline V lookup: CDR1 SGHTA, CDR2 FQGTGA. The CDR3 has 15 amino acids. V lost 0 bases to trimming and J lost 4 bases, with 10 bases between them. For the CDR3, the DNA is TGTGCCAGCAGCTTAACGCAAGGCGGATACAATGAGCAGTTCTTC. Protein product: CASSLTQGGYNEQFF.

The genes are TRBV29-1 and TRBJ2-1, with 10 bases identical to TRBD2. This CDR3 has 13 amino acids. Germline V gene data show CDR1 as SQVTM and CDR2 as ANQGSEA. Losses at the gene ends were 5 bases for V and 5 bases for J; bases not matched to a gene: 3. The CDR3 region has the DNA TGCAGCGTTTGGACTAGCGGAGACAATGAGCAGTTCTTC. Encoded protein: CSVWTSGDNEQFF.

The chain joins TRBV6-2 or TRBV6-3 to TRBJ1-5; 7 bases map to TRBD1. CDR1 and CDR2 from the germline V gene are MNHEY and SVGEGT. The V and J ends lost 5 bases and 4 bases, in that order; junction bases with no gene match: 5. The CDR3 sequence is 14 residues long. CDR3 nucleotides: TGTGCCAGCAGTGACAGGGTCCCTAATCAGCCCCAGCATTTT. It is translated as CASSDRVPNQPQHF.

The chain has TRBV27 and TRBJ2-5, with 10 bases matching TRBD2. V lost 6 bases, J lost 5 bases, and 9 bases stayed unmatched. CDR1 and CDR2 from the germline V gene are MNHEY and SMNVEV (reference sequence). This CDR3 comprises 15 residues. The CDR3 loop is CASSSYDSGRETQYF. The CDR3 DNA reads TGTGCCAGCAGCTCATACGATAGCGGGAGGGAGACCCAGTACTTC.

This clone has more than one count but fewer than ten. The CDR3 nucleotides read TGTGCCACCAGTGCTACAACCAAGGGGGTACAAGAGACCCAGTACTTC. Amino acid sequence: CATSATTKGVQETQYF. The rearrangement joins TRBV24-1 to TRBJ2-5, with D possibly TRBD1 on 6 matching bases. This CDR3 is built from 16 residues. V was clipped by 5 bases and J by 2 bases, with 17 bases between them. The germline gives CDR1 KGHDR, CDR2 SFDVKD.

V is TRBV28 and J is TRBJ1-1; D gene unclear. Looked up from germline, CDR1 is MDHEN and CDR2 is SYDVKM. There are 12 residues in the CDR3. Trimming removed 5 bases at V and 4 bases at J, with 8 bases between. The CDR3 nucleotides read TGTGCCAGCAGTCGTTTGGCCACTGAAGCTTTCTTT. As protein: CASSRLATEAFF.

This clone has just one count. The chain recombines TRBV2 with TRBJ1-1; D ambiguous. CDR1 is SNHLY and CDR2 is FYNNEI in the germline V gene. Trimming took 7 bases from V and 5 from J, leaving 11 bases between them. The CDR3 has 12 amino acids. DNA of the CDR3: TGTGCCAGCACTTTGAGTCGGACTGAAGCTTTCTTT. Amino acid sequence: CASTLSRTEAFF.

The CDR3, as DNA: TGTGCCAGCACCCGGGGAAGGAGCACTGAAGCTTTCTTT. It translates to CASTRGRSTEAFF. This sequence joins TRBV6-5 and TRBJ1-1; D not resolved. This CDR3 contains 13 residues. Germline lookup yields CDR1 MNHEY and CDR2 SVGAGI. V was cut by 7 bases and J by 4 bases, with 13 bases left in between.

CDR3 DNA sequence: TGTGCCAGCAGCGTAGCCGGGATTCGCACAGATACGCAGTATTTT. Its protein is CASSVAGIRTDTQYF. This chain uses TRBV9 with TRBJ2-3; a weak D match, TRBD2 (5 bases). Germline loops: CDR1 SGDLS, CDR2 YYNGEE. The V gene lost 0 bases and the J gene lost 1 base, with 9 bases spanning the gap. The CDR3 length is 15 residues.

The chain uses TRBV28 and TRBJ1-1; no clear D gene. Germline V gives CDR1 MDHEN, CDR2 SYDVKM. This CDR3 has 13 residues. V lost 6 bases, J lost 3 bases, and 11 bases lay in between. CDR3 in DNA: TGTGCCAGCAGGGAGAGAGGGTACACTGAAGCTTTCTTT. Its translation is CASRERGYTEAFF. Full variable domain (outside the CDR3, taken from reference TRBV28 and TRBJ1-1): DVKVTQSSRYLVKRTGEKVFLECVQDMDHENMFWYRQDPGLGLRLIYFSYDVKMKEKGDIPEGYSVSREKKERFSLILESASTNQTSMYLCASRERGYTEAFFGQGTRLTVV.

This chain joins TRBV11-3 and TRBJ2-7, with a weak D call TRBD2 (6 bases). The CDR3 contains 15 residues. Between the trimmed V and J ends, which lost 5 bases and 5 bases, there was a span of 19 bases. Per germline, CDR1 SGHNT and CDR2 YENEEA. DNA of the CDR3: TGTGCCAGCAGCCCCCGACTGACGGGAGTCAACGAGCAGTACTTC. It specifies CASSPRLTGVNEQYF.

This sequence joins TRBV9 and TRBJ2-5, with TRBD2 identical over 9 bases. Germline V lookup: CDR1 SGDLS, CDR2 YYNGEE. J was trimmed by 6 bases and V by 3 bases; bases with no gene match: 9. The CDR3 totals 15 residues. CDR3 DNA: TGTGCCAGCAGCGGGCTAGCGGGAAGTAGGAAGACCCAGTACTTC. This gives the protein CASSGLAGSRKTQYF.

This rearrangement joins TRBV5-1 to TRBJ2-7; D perhaps matches TRBD1 (5 bases). Deletions cut 0 bases from V and 1 base from J, with 8 bases between. The CDR3 has 14 residues. Germline CDR1 reads SGHRS; CDR2 reads YFSETQ. CDR3 in DNA: TGCGCCAGCAGCTTGGGGACACCGTCCTACGAGCAGTACTTC. This translates into CASSLGTPSYEQYF.

This chain links TRBV27 with TRBJ2-7, with a weak D call TRBD2 (6 bases). V gave up 2 bases and J gave up 3 bases, with 11 bases separating them. Germline V gene lookup returns CDR1 MNHEY and CDR2 SMNVEV (reference sequence). There are 14 residues in the CDR3. The CDR3 DNA follows: TGTGCCAGCAGTTTAGGAGGGGAATTCTACGAGCAGTACTTC. This sequence encodes CASSLGGEFYEQYF.

The chain combines TRBV28 with TRBJ2-7; TRBD1 aligns across 8 bases. The CDR3 is 15 residues long. Germline V gene sequence: CDR1 MDHEN, CDR2 SYDVKM. The J segment lost 1 base and the V segment lost 4 bases, leaving 6 bases of the junction unmatched. For the CDR3, the DNA is TGTGCCAGCAGTTCTTGGACAGGGCTATCCTACGAGCAGTACTTC. As protein: CASSSWTGLSYEQYF.

V usage is TRBV19 and J usage is TRBJ2-7, with D possibly matching TRBD1 (6 bases). V lost 2 bases to trimming and J lost 3 bases, with 8 bases between them. Germline CDR1 and CDR2: LNHDA and SQIVND (reference sequence). CDR3 size: 13 residues. CDR3 nucleotides: TGTGCCAGTAGTATAATAGGGGGCTACGAGCAGTACTTC. As protein: CASSIIGGYEQYF. Looking up the rest from reference TRBV19 and TRBJ2-7 gives the full variable domain: DGGITQSPKYLFRKEGQNVTLSCEQNLNHDAMYWYRQDPGQGLRLIYYSQIVNDFQKGDIAEGYSVSREKKESFPLTVTSAQKNPTAFYLCASSIIGGYEQYFGPGTRLTVT.

This rearrangement joins TRBV18 to TRBJ1-5, with D tentatively TRBD1 (5 bases). The germline V gene encodes CDR1 KGHSH and CDR2 LQKENI. The CDR3 totals 15 residues. Deletions cut 5 bases from V and 0 bases from J, with 11 bases between. CDR3 region: CASSGTGFSNQPQHF. CDR3 bases: TGTGCCAGCTCAGGAACAGGATTTAGCAATCAGCCCCAGCATTTT.

The chain carries TRBV2 and TRBJ1-6; no firm D call. The CDR3 loop spans 12 amino acids. V dropped 6 bases and J dropped 7 bases, with 7 bases sitting between them. Germline lookup yields CDR1 SNHLY and CDR2 FYNNEI. This chain's CDR3 is CASSGGNSPLHF. CDR3 nucleotides: TGTGCCAGCAGCGGCGGCAATTCACCCCTCCACTTT.

The chain uses TRBV2 and TRBJ2-7; a possible D gene is TRBD1 (6 bases). Germline lookup yields CDR1 SNHLY and CDR2 FYNNEI. The CDR3 covers 13 residues. V was trimmed by 4 bases and J by 4 bases, leaving 11 bases between them. The CDR3 region is CASSAGAGYEQYF. CDR3 in DNA: TGTGCCAGCAGTGCAGGGGCCGGTTACGAGCAGTACTTC.

The gene calls are TRBV28 and TRBJ1-4; D might be TRBD1 (5 bases). V lost 7 bases, J lost 0 bases, and 15 bases lay in between. Germline CDR1 is MDHEN and CDR2 is SYDVKM. The CDR3 covers 16 residues. The CDR3 nucleotides are TGTGCCAGCACCATCGATCCAGGGTCAACTAATGAAAAACTGTTTTTT. Its protein is CASTIDPGSTNEKLFF.

This clone has only one observation. The chain has TRBV7-9 and TRBJ1-6; D remains unclear. Per the germline V gene, CDR1 is SEHNR and CDR2 is FQNEAQ (reference sequence). The CDR3 is 15 residues long. Trimming took 7 bases from V and 1 from J, leaving 11 bases between them. In DNA form, the CDR3 reads TGTGCCAGCATCGAAGGGAGTTCCTATAATTCACCCCTCCACTTT. The encoded protein is CASIEGSSYNSPLHF.

V is TRBV19 and J is TRBJ1-5; 9 nucleotides align to TRBD1. The CDR3 runs 13 residues. V shed 8 bases, J shed 4 bases, and the junction held 3 bases outside the gene matches. Germline V lookup: CDR1 LNHDA, CDR2 SQIVND (reference sequence). CDR3 bases: TGTGCCAGTGCGGGACAGGGTAATCAGCCCCAGCATTTT. This codes for CASAGQGNQPQHF. Variable domain in full (rest from reference TRBV19 and TRBJ1-5): DGGITQSPKYLFRKEGQNVTLSCEQNLNHDAMYWYRQDPGQGLRLIYYSQIVNDFQKGDIAEGYSVSREKKESFPLTVTSAQKNPTAFYLCASAGQGNQPQHFGDGTRLSIL.

J is TRBJ2-7 and V is TRBV5-5; TRBD1 might be the D (5 bases). The CDR3 is 13 amino acids. Germline-derived CDR1 and CDR2 are SGHKS and YYEKEE (reference sequence). The V and J ends lost 4 bases and 2 bases respectively, with 10 bases between them. The CDR3 sequence is CASSNGHTYEQYF. The CDR3 DNA reads TGTGCCAGCAGCAACGGACACACCTACGAGCAGTACTTC. The variable domain in full, with the rest retrieved from reference TRBV5-5 and TRBJ2-7, is DAGVTQSPTHLIKTRGQQVTLRCSPISGHKSVSWYQQVLGQGPQFIFQYYEKEERGRGNFPDRFSARQFPNYSSELNVNALLLGDSALYLCASSNGHTYEQYFGPGTRLTVT.